The T cell receptor beta chain under discussion was sequenced for a study of identical twins' blood T cells. With respect to this clonotype: One junction end does not reproduce the germline sequence, and a read error may be involved.

Three pairs of healthy female monozygous twins were the donors. The three twin pairs were reared together, likely meeting the same infections. In the original processing: Per-library CDR3 reads ranged about 2.2 to 3.6 million; clonotypes, ~100,000 to ~550,000. Each CDR3 protein is one row after TCRdb ran MiXCR on the 5' RACE reads. The V and J calls shown here were made by TCRdb, not taken from the authors' results. The sample records roughly 380,000 distinct CDR3 sequences, roughly 28% being singletons. Material for sequencing was PBMCs. The receptor was isolated from a woman aged 18-49 years in good health.

The CDR3 protein is CASSQTIKPRDF. The DNA of the CDR3 is TGTGCCAGCAGCCAGACGATTAAGCCTCGAGACTTC. This chain joins TRBV4-2 and TRBJ2-5; unclear D gene. Germline loops: CDR1 LGHNA, CDR2 YNFKEQ. The CDR3 runs 12 residues.